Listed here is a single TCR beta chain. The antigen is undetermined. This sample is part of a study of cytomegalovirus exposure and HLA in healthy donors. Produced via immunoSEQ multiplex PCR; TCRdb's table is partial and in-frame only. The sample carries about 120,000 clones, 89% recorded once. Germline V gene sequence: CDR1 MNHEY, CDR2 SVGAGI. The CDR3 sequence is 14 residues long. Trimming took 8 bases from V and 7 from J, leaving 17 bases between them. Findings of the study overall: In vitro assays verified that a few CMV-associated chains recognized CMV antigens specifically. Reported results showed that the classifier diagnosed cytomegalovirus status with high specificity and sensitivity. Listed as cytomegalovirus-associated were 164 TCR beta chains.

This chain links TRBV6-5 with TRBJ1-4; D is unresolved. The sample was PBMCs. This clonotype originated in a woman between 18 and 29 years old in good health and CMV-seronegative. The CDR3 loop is CASRLEVRGEKLFF. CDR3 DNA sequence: TGTGCCAGCCGACTAGAAGTTCGGGGTGAAAAACTGTTTTTT.